Here is one T cell receptor beta chain with its context. Its antigen remains unknown. The data are from a study of T cells in Graves' hyperthyroidism and ophthalmopathy. Whole-study findings and limits: The majority of expanded thyroid clonotypes above 0.001 also appeared in blood. A model of 13 V-J features distinguished ophthalmopathy from stable hyperthyroidism.

From germline, CDR1 is SQVTM and CDR2 ANQGSEA. V was pared by 2 bases and J by 7 bases, with 18 bases between. The CDR3 is 15 amino acids. Amplified TCR beta CDR3 regions derived from RNA transcripts. A first-round RT-PCR of the TCR CDR3 used the HTBI primer set. From the multiplex PCR reads, TCRdb called clonotypes with MiXCR, one entry per CDR3 protein. The sample yields 400,000 to 550,000 distinct CDR3 sequences, approximately 15% seen once. The chain recombines TRBV29-1 with TRBJ2-1; D may be TRBD1 or TRBD2 (5 bases each). The receptor's source is a woman aged 18-29 years with Graves' hyperthyroidism. The specimen was blood. CDR3 nucleotides: TGCAGCGTTGAATCGGGCCTCGAGGGGTTAAATGAGCAGTTCTTC. Translating it yields CSVESGLEGLNEQFF.